The rows below give T cell receptor beta chains drawn from one sample of a study of PD-1 blockade in classical Hodgkin lymphoma. Repertoires were generated with immunoSEQ multiplex PCR, while TCRdb's copy carries only in-frame clones and drops some. Among approximately 23,000 clones listed, roughly 90% were seen once. Sequenced input: CD4+ T cells from blood. These receptors were collected from a human donor with classical Hodgkin lymphoma. Each CDR3 is given with its conserved first and last residue. The D gene is left open where the match is weak. Clone size is given for some rows only: seen once, a few or many times, or a class if the clone is expanded.

v_call	d_call	clone_size	j_call	cdr3_aa	cdr3_nt
TRBV6-5	TRBD1	.	TRBJ2-7	CASSRDRLYEQYF	TGTGCCAGCAGCAGGGACAGACTCTACGAGCAGTACTTC
TRBV19	.	once	TRBJ2-1	CASSPHQSYNEQFF	TGTGCCAGTAGTCCCCACCAATCCTACAATGAGCAGTTCTTC
TRBV27	.	.	TRBJ2-1	CASRWRSSYNEQFF	TGTGCCAGCAGGTGGCGGAGCTCCTACAATGAGCAGTTCTTC
TRBV9	TRBD2	.	TRBJ2-5	CASSVAGGLQETQYF	TGTGCCAGCAGCGTAGCTGGGGGACTACAAGAGACCCAGTACTTC
TRBV27	TRBD1	.	TRBJ1-1	CASSLARRQGKGTEAFF	TGTGCCAGCAGTCTCGCGAGACGACAGGGGAAAGGGACTGAAGCTTTCTTT
TRBV5-6	TRBD1	.	TRBJ2-3	CASSWRTGGSTDTQYF	TGTGCCAGCAGCTGGAGGACAGGGGGCAGCACAGATACGCAGTATTTT
TRBV5-1	TRBD1	.	TRBJ1-2	CASSITDRGVSGYTF	TGCGCCAGCAGCATTACCGACAGGGGGGTAAGCGGCTACACCTTC
TRBV28	.	.	TRBJ2-6	CASRAPGNSGANVLTF	TGTGCCAGCAGGGCCCCCGGCAACTCTGGGGCCAACGTCCTGACTTTC
TRBV29-1	.	.	TRBJ2-3	CSVESYAGVAPDTQYF	TGCAGCGTTGAAAGTTATGCAGGGGTTGCGCCAGATACGCAGTATTTT
TRBV11-3	.	.	TRBJ1-6	CASSLGTPNSPLHF	TGTGCCAGCAGCCTCGGGACACCCAATTCACCCCTCCACTTT
TRBV5-6	.	.	TRBJ1-2	CASSSPRFGTSNGYTF	TGTGCCAGCAGCTCCCCAAGGTTCGGGACGTCCAATGGCTACACCTTC